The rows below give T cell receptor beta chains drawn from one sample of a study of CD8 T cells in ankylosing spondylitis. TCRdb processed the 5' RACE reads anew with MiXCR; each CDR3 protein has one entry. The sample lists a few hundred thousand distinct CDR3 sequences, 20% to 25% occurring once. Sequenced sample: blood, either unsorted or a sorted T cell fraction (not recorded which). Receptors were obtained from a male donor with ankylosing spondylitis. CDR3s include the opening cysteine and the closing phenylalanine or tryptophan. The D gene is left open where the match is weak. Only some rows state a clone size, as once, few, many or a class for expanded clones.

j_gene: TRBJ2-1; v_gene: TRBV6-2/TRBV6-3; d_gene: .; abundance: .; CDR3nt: TGTGCCAGCAGTTACAACACTTTTGGGAATGAGCAGTTCTTC; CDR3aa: CASSYNTFGNEQFF
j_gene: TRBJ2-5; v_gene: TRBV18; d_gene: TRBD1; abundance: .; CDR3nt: TGTGCCAGCTCAGACAGGGGGGCTGGAGAGACCCAGTACTTC; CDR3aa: CASSDRGAGETQYF
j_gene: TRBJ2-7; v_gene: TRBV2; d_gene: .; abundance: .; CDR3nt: TGTGCCAGCAGTGACTGGGTTTACGAGCAGTACTTC; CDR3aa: CASSDWVYEQYF
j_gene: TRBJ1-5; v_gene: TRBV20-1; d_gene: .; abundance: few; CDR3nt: TGCAGTGCCAAGACAGAGTATAGCAATCAGCCCCAGCATTTT; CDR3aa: CSAKTEYSNQPQHF
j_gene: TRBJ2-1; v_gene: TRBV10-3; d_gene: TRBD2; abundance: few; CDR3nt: TGTGCCATCAGTGAGCTAGGCGGGAGAGGTGTTAATGAGCAGTTCTTC; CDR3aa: CAISELGGRGVNEQFF
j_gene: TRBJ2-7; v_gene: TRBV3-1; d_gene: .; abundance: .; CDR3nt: TGTGCCAGCAGTCGGACAGATACATTATTCGAGCAGTACTTC; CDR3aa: CASSRTDTLFEQYF
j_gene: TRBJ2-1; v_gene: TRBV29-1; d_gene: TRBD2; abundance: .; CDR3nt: TGCAGCGTTGAGGCAACGGGAGGATGGGAGCAGTTCTTC; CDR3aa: CSVEATGGWEQFF
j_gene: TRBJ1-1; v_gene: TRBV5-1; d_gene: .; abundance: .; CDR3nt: TGCGCCAGCAGCGACCTCCTGAGCACTGAAGCTTTCTTT; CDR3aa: CASSDLLSTEAFF
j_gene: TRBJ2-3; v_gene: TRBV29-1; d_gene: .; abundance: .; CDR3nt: TGCAGCGCAGGTACGATTTCGGATACGCAGTATTTT; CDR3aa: CSAGTISDTQYF
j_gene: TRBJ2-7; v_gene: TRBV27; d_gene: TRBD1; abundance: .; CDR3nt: TGTGCCAGCCCACTCCTCTCCGGGACAGATATCGACTACGAGCAGTACTTC; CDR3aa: CASPLLSGTDIDYEQYF
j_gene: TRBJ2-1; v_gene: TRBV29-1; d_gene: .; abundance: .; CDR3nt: TGCAGCGTTGATGTTGCGGAGGGGATACAGTTCTTC; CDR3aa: CSVDVAEGIQFF
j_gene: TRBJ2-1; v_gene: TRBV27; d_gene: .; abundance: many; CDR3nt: TGTGCCAGCAGGGCTAGGTCCGACCCTTACAATGAGCAGTTCTTC; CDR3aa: CASRARSDPYNEQFF
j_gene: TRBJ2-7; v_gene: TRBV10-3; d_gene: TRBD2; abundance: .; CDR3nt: TGTGCCATATCGACGGGACTAGGGTCCTACGAGCAGTACTTC; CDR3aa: CAISTGLGSYEQYF
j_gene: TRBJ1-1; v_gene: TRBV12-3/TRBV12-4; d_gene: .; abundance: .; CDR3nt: TGTGCCAGCAGCCAAAGCCCCTCGGGGGACACTGAAGCTTTCTTT; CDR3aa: CASSQSPSGDTEAFF
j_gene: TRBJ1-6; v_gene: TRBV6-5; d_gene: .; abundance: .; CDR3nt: TGTGCCAGCAGTTCCAGAAGCCTTACCGAACTGAAACATTCACCCCTCCACTTT; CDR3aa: CASSSRSLTELKHSPLHF
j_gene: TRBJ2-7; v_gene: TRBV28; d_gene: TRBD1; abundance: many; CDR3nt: TGTGCCAGCAGTCATCCGACAGGGGGCTACTCCTACGAGCAGTACTTC; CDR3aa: CASSHPTGGYSYEQYF
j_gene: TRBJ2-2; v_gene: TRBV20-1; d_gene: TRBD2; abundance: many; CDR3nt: TGCAGTGCAACCGGGACTAGCGGGATTCCCGGGGAGCTGTTTTTT; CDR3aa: CSATGTSGIPGELFF
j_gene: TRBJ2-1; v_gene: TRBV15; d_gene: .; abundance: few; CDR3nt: TGTGCCACCAGCGTAGGGGGCTCCTACAATGAGCAGTTCTTC; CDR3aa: CATSVGGSYNEQFF
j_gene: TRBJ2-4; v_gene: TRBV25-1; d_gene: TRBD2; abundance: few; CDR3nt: TGTGCCAGCAGTCAAATCGATAGCGGGGGGAAAAACATTCAGTACTTC; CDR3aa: CASSQIDSGGKNIQYF
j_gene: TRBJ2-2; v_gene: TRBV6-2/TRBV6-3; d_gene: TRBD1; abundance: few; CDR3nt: TGTGCCAGCATTCAGACAGGGTACCCCGGGGAGCTGTTTTTT; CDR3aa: CASIQTGYPGELFF
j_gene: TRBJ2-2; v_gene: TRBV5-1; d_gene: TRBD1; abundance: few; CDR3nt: TGCGCCAGCAGCGTGGGACAGGGGAGAACCGGGGAGCTGTTTTTT; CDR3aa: CASSVGQGRTGELFF
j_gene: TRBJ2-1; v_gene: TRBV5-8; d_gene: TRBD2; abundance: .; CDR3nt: TGTGCCAGCAGCTTGGGACTAGCGGGAGGGCCCGATGAGCAGTTCTTC; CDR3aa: CASSLGLAGGPDEQFF
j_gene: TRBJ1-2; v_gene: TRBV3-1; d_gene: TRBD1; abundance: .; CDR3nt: TGTGCCAGCAGCGCCCGGGACAGGGGGTTTGGCTACACCTTC; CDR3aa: CASSARDRGFGYTF
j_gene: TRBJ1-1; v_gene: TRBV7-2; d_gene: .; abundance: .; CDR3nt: TGTGCCAGCAGCGCTAGTCGACGGGCCCTCACTGAAGCTTTCTTT; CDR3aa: CASSASRRALTEAFF
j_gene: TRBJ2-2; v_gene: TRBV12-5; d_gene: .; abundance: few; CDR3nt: TGTGCTAGTGGAGACAGGACTGACACCGGGGAGCTGTTTTTT; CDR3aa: CASGDRTDTGELFF
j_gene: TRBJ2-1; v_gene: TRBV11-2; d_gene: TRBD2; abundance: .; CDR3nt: TGTGCCAGCAGTAACGGGAGGTCCTACAATGAGCAGTTCTTC; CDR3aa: CASSNGRSYNEQFF
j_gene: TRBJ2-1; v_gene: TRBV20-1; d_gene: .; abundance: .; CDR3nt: TGTTCCTCGGACACACTAGGGAATGAGCAGTTCTTC; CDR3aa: CSSDTLGNEQFF
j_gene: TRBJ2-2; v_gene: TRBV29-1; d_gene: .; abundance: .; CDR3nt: TGCAGCGTTGCCCCGGGTCAGACGAACACCGGGGAGCTGTTTTTT; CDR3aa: CSVAPGQTNTGELFF
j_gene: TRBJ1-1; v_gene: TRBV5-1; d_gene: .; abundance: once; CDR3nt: TGCGCCAGCAGCTTGGAGGTTGGATCGGGACGAAACACTGAAGCTTTCTTT; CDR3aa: CASSLEVGSGRNTEAFF
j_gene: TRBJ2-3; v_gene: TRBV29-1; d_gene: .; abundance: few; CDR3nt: TGCACCGTTGAGTCTGGCACAGATACGCAGTATTTT; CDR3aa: CTVESGTDTQYF
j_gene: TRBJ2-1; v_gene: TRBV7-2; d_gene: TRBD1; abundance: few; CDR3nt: TGTGCCAGCAGCCCGGACAGGGTAAACAATGAGCAGTTCTTC; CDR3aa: CASSPDRVNNEQFF
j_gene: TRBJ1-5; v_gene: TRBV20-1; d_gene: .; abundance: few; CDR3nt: TGCAGTGCGGTAAAAGGGGCCCAGCATTTT; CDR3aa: CSAVKGAQHF
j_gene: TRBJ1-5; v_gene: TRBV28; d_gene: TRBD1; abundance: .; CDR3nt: TGTGCCAGCAGTTTAGCGGGACAGGGGAAGAATCAGCCCCAGCATTTT; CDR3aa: CASSLAGQGKNQPQHF